Described below is a single TCR beta chain sequence and its context. Its specificity is unknown. Unique molecular identifiers tagged the TCR beta cDNA libraries. Some 500,000 cDNA molecules were obtained per 1 to 10 million input T cells. Each CDR3 protein gets one entry after TCRdb re-called the PCR reads with MiXCR. The sample includes about 540,000 distinct CDR3 sequences, around a third of them seen just once. The germline V gene has CDR1 SGDLS and CDR2 YYNGEE. The CDR3 is made up of 15 amino acids. V was cut by 0 bases and J by 0 bases, with 7 bases left in between. The sample originates from a study of post-analysis software for immune sequencing data. Across the study: Patients had relapsing-remitting, secondary progressive or progressive-relapsing multiple sclerosis; some lacked subtype. Study results and limitations: Same-batch samples co-clustered strongly by F measure. Roughly five TRBV segments appeared more often in patients than in controls, and TRBV5-6, TRBV5-1 and TRBV20-1 were among these. When compared against controls, multiple sclerosis patients showed significantly lower normalized Chao1 diversity.

The specimen was blood. This chain joins TRBV9 and TRBJ1-3; D uncertain. This sequence originates from a girl under 18 with multiple sclerosis. The CDR3 DNA sequence: TGTGCCAGCAGCGTAGCGGGGATCTCTGGAAACACCATATATTTT. Protein: CASSVAGISGNTIYF.